The table lists the clone carrying this T cell receptor (beta chain) with a few counts. Antigen specificity is unknown. This sample is drawn from a study of blood T cells in healthy people across ages. General study findings and limits: Fewer expanded clones and more diversity marked long-lived versus aged donors.

Trimming stripped 6 bases from V and 6 bases from J, with 12 bases between. CDR1 MNHEY and CDR2 SVGAGI come from the germline V gene. The CDR3 extends over 12 amino acids. The use of a sample-barcoded 5' primer and a J-beta primer mix characterized a second PCR of roughly 6 to 12 cycles. Researchers report that a template-switch adaptor with 12 random nucleotides tagged each cDNA molecule. TCRdb re-called the 5' RACE reads through MiXCR, storing one row per CDR3 protein. Of more than 900,000 distinct CDR3 sequences listed, approximately 25% are singletons. This same sample was also part of a study on T cells of mothers and their children.

The receptor was derived from a girl aged 2-10 years in good health. V is TRBV6-5 and J is TRBJ2-7; TRBD1 might be the D (6 bases). Sequencing was performed on blood. CDR3 protein: CASSWNRVEQYF. In DNA form, the CDR3 reads TGTGCCAGCAGCTGGAACAGGGTCGAGCAGTACTTC.